One sample yielded the 8 T cell receptor beta chains listed below, sequenced in a study of shared clonotypes between healthy human individuals. Measured with immunoSEQ multiplex PCR; TCRdb has only the in-frame clones, and not every one. Of approximately 2.3 million clones in the sample, 85% to 95% were seen once. Sequenced input: naive CD4+ T cells from PBMCs. Subset defined: CD45RA+ positively selected. These receptors were taken from a man aged 18 to 30 in good health. Some clones in this sample may be carry-over from other donors' samples.

V usage is TRBV19 and J usage is TRBJ2-7; D is possibly TRBD1 (5 bases). Germline CDR1 and CDR2: LNHDA and SQIVND (reference sequence). The CDR3 length is 18 residues. The V end lost 2 bases, the J end lost 1 base, and 21 bases lay between the germline ends. This chain's CDR3 is CASSIIHLRQGRSYEQYF. CDR3 sequence (DNA): TGTGCCAGTAGTATAATCCACCTGCGGCAGGGAAGGTCCTACGAGCAGTACTTC.

A single count supports this clone. The chain carries TRBV19 and TRBJ2-7; possible D gene TRBD2, 5 bases. This CDR3 has 14 amino acids. Germline assignment: CDR1 LNHDA and CDR2 SQIVND (reference sequence). Between the trimmed V and J ends, which lost 10 bases and 3 bases, there was a span of 19 bases. The CDR3 is CATSPDLDFYEQYF. CDR3 sequence (DNA): TGTGCCACCTCACCGGACTTGGATTTCTACGAGCAGTACTTC.

The gene calls are TRBV4-3 and TRBJ1-4, with D perhaps matching TRBD1 (5 bases). CDR3 length: 17 amino acids. CDR1 and CDR2 from the germline V gene are LGHNA and YSLEER. V was trimmed by 0 bases and J by 6 bases, leaving 17 bases between them. CDR3 sequence (DNA): TGCGCCAGCAGCCAAGATCGGCCCCGGGGGGGTTATGAAAAACTGTTTTTT. Translation gives CASSQDRPRGGYEKLFF.

The chain combines TRBV28 with TRBJ2-1, with 7 bases aligning to TRBD2. The V and J ends lost 5 bases and 6 bases, in that order; junction bases with no gene match: 10. The germline CDR1 and CDR2 sequences are MDHEN and SYDVKM. CDR3 size: 15 residues. The CDR3 DNA reads TGTGCCAGCAGTCCACGACTAGCTTGGGGCAATGAGCAGTTCTTC. As protein: CASSPRLAWGNEQFF.

The chain uses TRBV18 and TRBJ2-6; D might be TRBD1 or TRBD2, each matching 6 bases. The CDR3 runs to 17 residues. Germline values: CDR1 KGHSH, CDR2 LQKENI. The V end was cut by 8 bases, the J end by 3 bases, with 20 bases between. CDR3 protein: CASLIGGMSFGANVLTF. The CDR3 DNA reads as TGTGCCAGCCTCATAGGGGGGATGAGTTTTGGGGCCAACGTCCTGACTTTC. Full variable domain (rest looked up from reference TRBV18 and TRBJ2-6): NAGVMQNPRHLVRRRGQEARLRCSPMKGHSHVYWYRQLPEEGLKFMVYLQKENIIDESGMPKERFSAEFPKEGPSILRIQQVVRGDSAAYFCASLIGGMSFGANVLTFGAGSRLTVL.

V usage is TRBV6-6 and J usage is TRBJ2-7, with 7 bases aligning to TRBD1. The length of the CDR3 is 13 residues. The V gene's germline CDR1 is MNHNY and CDR2 SVGAGI (reference sequence). V shed 7 bases, J shed 3 bases, and the junction held 6 bases outside the gene matches. CDR3 sequence reads: CASTGQELYEQYF. Written as DNA, the CDR3 is TGTGCCAGCACCGGACAGGAGCTCTACGAGCAGTACTTC.

The rearrangement uses TRBV28 and TRBJ1-1, with D possibly matching TRBD1 (5 bases). The CDR3 extends over 16 amino acids. The V gene lost 6 bases and the J gene lost 1 base, with 18 bases spanning the gap. Germline V CDR1 and CDR2: MDHEN, SYDVKM. DNA for the CDR3: TGTGCCAGCAGACACATCTGGGGGGGAGGGAACACTGAAGCTTTCTTT. Its protein is CASRHIWGGGNTEAFF.

Worth noting for this clone: The sample carries other DNA sequences with the same CDR3. The CDR3 here is CASSLGPGGYEQYF. DNA of the CDR3: TGTGCCAGCAGCCTCGGTCCCGGAGGGTACGAGCAGTACTTC. The V call is TRBV7-2, the J call TRBJ2-7, with D possibly being TRBD2 (6 bases). Germline V lookup: CDR1 SGHTA, CDR2 FQGNSA. The germline V and J ends were trimmed by 5 bases and 4 bases, with 15 bases remaining between them. This CDR3 region has 14 residues.